This record covers a single TCR beta chain. This sample was taken from a study of OX40 agonist ivuxolimab in advanced cancers. This CDR3 comprises 18 residues. V lost 5 bases to trimming and J lost 7 bases; unmatched junction nucleotides: 17. Germline CDR1 is SGHTA and CDR2 is FQGTGA. Assay used: immunoSEQ multiplex PCR; TCRdb lists only in-frame clones, some missing. The sample holds tens of thousands of clones, approximately 87% seen once. The specimen comprised CD4+ or CD8+ T cells sorted from blood, sampled in a trial of the OX40 agonist ivuxolimab. The rearrangement links TRBV7-3 to TRBJ2-7, with TRBD2 identical over 13 bases. This receptor was obtained from an adult with an advanced solid tumor such as melanoma, head and neck, liver or kidney cancer. The CDR3 spells CASSPYPGGLAGAGEQYF. CDR3 nucleotide sequence: TGTGCCAGCAGCCCATACCCCGGCGGACTAGCGGGAGCGGGGGAGCAGTACTTC.